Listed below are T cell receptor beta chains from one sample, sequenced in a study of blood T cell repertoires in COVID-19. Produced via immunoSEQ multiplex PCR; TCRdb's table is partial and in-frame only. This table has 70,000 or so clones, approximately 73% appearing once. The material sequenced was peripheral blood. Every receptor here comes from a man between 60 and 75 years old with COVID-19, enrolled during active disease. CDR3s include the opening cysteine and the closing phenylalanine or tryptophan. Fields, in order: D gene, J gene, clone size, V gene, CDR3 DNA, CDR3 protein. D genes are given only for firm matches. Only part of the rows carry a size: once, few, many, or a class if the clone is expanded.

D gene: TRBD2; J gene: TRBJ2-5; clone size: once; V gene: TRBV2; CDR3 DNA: TGTGCCAGCGGGAAAGCGGGGGGTGGGGAGACCCAGTACTTC; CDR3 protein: CASGKAGGGETQYF
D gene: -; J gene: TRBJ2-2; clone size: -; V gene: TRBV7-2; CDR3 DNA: TGTGCCAGCAGCCGGGGATCGGGGGCGAACACCGGGGAGCTGTTTTTT; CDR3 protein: CASSRGSGANTGELFF
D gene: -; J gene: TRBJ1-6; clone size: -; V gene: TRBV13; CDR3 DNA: TGTGCCAGCAACAGAGGGAGGACGGCCTATAATTCACCCCTCCACTTT; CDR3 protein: CASNRGRTAYNSPLHF
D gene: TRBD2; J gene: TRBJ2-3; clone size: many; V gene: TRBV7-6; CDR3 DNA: TGTGCCAGCAGCCCAAGAGGCGGCGGGGGTTTCCTCACAGATACGCAGTATTTT; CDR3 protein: CASSPRGGGGFLTDTQYF
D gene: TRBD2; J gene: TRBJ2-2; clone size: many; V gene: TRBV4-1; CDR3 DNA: TGCGCCAGCAGCCAAGGTGGGAGGGCGGCCGGGGAGCTGTTTTTT; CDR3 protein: CASSQGGRAAGELFF
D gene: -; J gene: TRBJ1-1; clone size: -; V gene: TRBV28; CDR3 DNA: TGTGCCAGCAGTTTATGGGCCCGAAACACTGAAGCTTTCTTT; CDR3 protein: CASSLWARNTEAFF
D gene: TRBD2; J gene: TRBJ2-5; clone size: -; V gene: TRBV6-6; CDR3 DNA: TGTGCCAGCAGTGCGACTAGCGGCTCCCAAGAGACCCAGTACTTC; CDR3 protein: CASSATSGSQETQYF
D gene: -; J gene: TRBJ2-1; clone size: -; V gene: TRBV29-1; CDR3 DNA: TGCAGCGTTACTAGTTCCGATGAGCAGTTCTTC; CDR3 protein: CSVTSSDEQFF
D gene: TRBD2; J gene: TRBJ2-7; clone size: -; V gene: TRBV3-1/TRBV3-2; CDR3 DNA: TGTGCCAGCAGCCAAGGGGCGGGGGAGTACTTC; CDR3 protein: CASSQGAGEYF
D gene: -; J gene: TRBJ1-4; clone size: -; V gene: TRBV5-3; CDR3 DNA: TGTGCCAGAAGCCCCCAAGGGCCTTTAGCGAGGTCAACTAATGAAAAACTGTTTTTT; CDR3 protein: CARSPQGPLARSTNEKLFF
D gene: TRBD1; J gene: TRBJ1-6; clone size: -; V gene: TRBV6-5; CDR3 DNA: TGTGCCAGCAGTACGACAGGGGGCCATAATTCACCCCTCCACTTT; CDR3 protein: CASSTTGGHNSPLHF
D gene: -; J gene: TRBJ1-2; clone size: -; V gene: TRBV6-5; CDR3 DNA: TGTGCCAGCAGTTACGGCCCAGGCTATGGCTACACCTTC; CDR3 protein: CASSYGPGYGYTF
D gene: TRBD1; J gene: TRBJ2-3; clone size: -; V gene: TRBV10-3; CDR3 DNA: TGTGCCATCCGGGGACAGGGGGCCGATACGCAGTATTTT; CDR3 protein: CAIRGQGADTQYF
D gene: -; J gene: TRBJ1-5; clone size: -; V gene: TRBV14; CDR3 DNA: TGTGCCAGCAGTGAACAGAGTGATCAGCCCCAGCATTTT; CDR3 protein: CASSEQSDQPQHF
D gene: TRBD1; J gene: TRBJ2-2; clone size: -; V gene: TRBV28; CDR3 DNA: TGTGCCAGCAGTCGACAGGGGGACTACACCGGGGAGCTGTTTTTT; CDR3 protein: CASSRQGDYTGELFF
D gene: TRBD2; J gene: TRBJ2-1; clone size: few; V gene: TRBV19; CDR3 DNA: TGTGCCAGTAGTATATGGGGGACTAGCGGGAGCAATGAGCAGTTCTTC; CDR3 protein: CASSIWGTSGSNEQFF
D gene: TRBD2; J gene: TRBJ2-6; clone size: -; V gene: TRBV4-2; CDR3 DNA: TGTGCCAGCAGCCAAGAACCTAGCGGCTCTGGGGCCAACGTCCTGACTTTC; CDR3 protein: CASSQEPSGSGANVLTF
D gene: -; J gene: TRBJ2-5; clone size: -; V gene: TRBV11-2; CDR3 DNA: TGTGCCAGCAGCCGTGCAGGGGTAATCCAAGAGACCCAGTACTTC; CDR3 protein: CASSRAGVIQETQYF
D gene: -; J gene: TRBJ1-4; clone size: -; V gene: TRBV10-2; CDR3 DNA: TGCGCCAGCAGTGACAGGGGTAATGAAAAACTGTTTTTT; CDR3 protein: CASSDRGNEKLFF